This T cell receptor (beta chain) was profiled in a study of shared clonotypes between healthy human individuals. Profiled with immunoSEQ multiplex PCR; TCRdb holds only in-frame clones, not every one. The sample records some 650,000 clones, approximately 97% being singletons. CDR1 MNHNY and CDR2 SVGAGI come from the germline V gene (reference sequence). The germline V and J ends were trimmed by 7 bases and 2 bases, with 18 bases remaining between them. The CDR3 runs to 16 residues. Researchers partitioned CD4+ cells into CD45RA+ naive and CD45RA-negative memory subsets. The V call is TRBV6-6, the J call TRBJ2-1; D is unclear. The TCR was taken from a woman in her twenties or thirties in good health. The specimen sequenced was naive CD4+ T cells sorted from blood. Stated subset: CD45RA+ positively selected. The CDR3 DNA is TGTGCCAGCACCAAATGGGGTGGCGACCCCTACAATGAGCAGTTCTTC. It codes for CASTKWGGDPYNEQFF.